This section outlines one T cell receptor beta chain sequence together with its context. Its antigen remains unidentified. Clones were read by immunoSEQ multiplex PCR, and TCRdb kept only the in-frame ones, dropping some. The sample has 55,000 to 80,000 clones, around 81% seen once; the top ten hold about 1%. V dropped 0 bases and J dropped 6 bases, with 9 bases sitting between them. Germline V gives CDR1 SQVTM, CDR2 ANQGSEA. The CDR3 contains 12 residues. This sample is drawn from a study of OX40 agonist ivuxolimab in advanced cancers. Study in general: Patients took ivuxolimab, an agonistic anti-OX40 (CD134) antibody. Partial responses were recorded for three patients, including one with hepatocellular carcinoma and two with cutaneous melanoma. Whole-study findings and limits: There were also nonresponders showing low normalized T-cell clonal expansion.

Peripheral blood came from all dose cohorts at three timepoints. The chain is built from TRBV29-1 and TRBJ2-7; no definite D call. Specimen: CD4+ or CD8+ T cells sorted from blood, collected in a trial of the OX40 agonist ivuxolimab. This TCR was recovered from an adult with an advanced solid tumor such as melanoma, head and neck, liver or kidney cancer. This CDR3 is CSVEDRPAEQYF. As DNA, the CDR3 is TGCAGCGTTGAAGATCGGCCGGCCGAGCAGTACTTC.